A selection of T cell receptor beta chains follows, all from one sample in a study of T-cell reconstitution after alpha-beta-depleted transplantation in children. Each CDR3 protein is one row after TCRdb ran MiXCR on the PCR reads. The sample has 780,000 or so distinct CDR3 sequences, roughly 15% seen once. The sequences come from PBMCs, mostly from graft donor cells, collected 360 days after TCRalphabeta/CD19-depleted stem cell transplant. The receptors derive from a male patient younger than 18 who had a stem cell transplant for acute lymphoblastic leukemia, so the T cells may come from the graft donor. Each CDR3 is given with its conserved first and last residue. The D gene is left open where the match is weak. Clone sizes are given selectively: once, few, many, or a class where the clone is expanded.

length: 16
V: TRBV5-1
D: TRBD2
J: TRBJ2-3
size: many
DNA: TGCGCCAGCAGCTCCTCTAGCGGGAGGGGCGCAGATACGCAGTATTTT
CDR3: CASSSSSGRGADTQYF

length: 13
V: TRBV29-1
D: -
J: TRBJ2-3
size: -
DNA: TGCAGCGTTGAAGGCCTAATCACAGATACGCAGTATTTT
CDR3: CSVEGLITDTQYF

length: 16
V: TRBV7-3
D: -
J: TRBJ2-1
size: -
DNA: TGTGCCAGCAGCTTAACGAAGGGGACCCTATACAATGAGCAGTTCTTC
CDR3: CASSLTKGTLYNEQFF

length: 14
V: TRBV5-5
D: -
J: TRBJ2-3
size: few
DNA: TGTGCCAGCAGCCCACTAGGGCTCACAGATACGCAGTATTTT
CDR3: CASSPLGLTDTQYF

length: 15
V: TRBV4-2
D: -
J: TRBJ2-2
size: many
DNA: TGTGCCAGCAGCCGACCCGGGTCCGACACCGGGGAGCTGTTTTTT
CDR3: CASSRPGSDTGELFF

length: 16
V: TRBV4-1
D: -
J: TRBJ2-7
size: few
DNA: TGCGCCAGCAGCCAAGATCGGGAGCAGAGTATCTACGAGCAGTACTTC
CDR3: CASSQDREQSIYEQYF

length: 14
V: TRBV9
D: -
J: TRBJ2-7
size: -
DNA: TGTGCCAGCAGCGTAGGAGGGGCTGGCTACGAGCAGTACTTC
CDR3: CASSVGGAGYEQYF

length: 15
V: TRBV2
D: -
J: TRBJ2-1
size: few
DNA: TGTGCCAGCAAACAACCGGGACTCCGGGTCAATGAGCAGTTCTTC
CDR3: CASKQPGLRVNEQFF

length: 15
V: TRBV4-2
D: TRBD2
J: TRBJ2-7
size: few
DNA: TGTGCCAGCAGCCAAGATGGTCTAGCGGGAGGGCGGGAGTACTTC
CDR3: CASSQDGLAGGREYF

length: 15
V: TRBV28
D: TRBD1
J: TRBJ2-1
size: -
DNA: TGTGCCAGCAGTTCTTGGACAGGGGCCTACAATGAGCAGTTCTTC
CDR3: CASSSWTGAYNEQFF

length: 16
V: TRBV6-5
D: -
J: TRBJ2-3
size: few
DNA: TGTGCCAGCAGTTACTCTCGGGCACGATACACAGATACGCAGTATTTT
CDR3: CASSYSRARYTDTQYF

length: 15
V: TRBV7-8
D: -
J: TRBJ1-1
size: once
DNA: TGTGCCAGCAGCGGCAAGGGGGGAGCGAACACTGAAGCTTTCTTT
CDR3: CASSGKGGANTEAFF

length: 12
V: TRBV20-1
D: -
J: TRBJ2-7
size: -
DNA: TGCAGCGCCCTGCCGGGCTCCTACGAGCAGTACTTC
CDR3: CSALPGSYEQYF

length: 18
V: TRBV11-2
D: -
J: TRBJ1-6
size: few
DNA: TGTGCCAGCAGCCAGCCCGGACTGCTAAGCTCCTATAATTCACCCCTCCACTTT
CDR3: CASSQPGLLSSYNSPLHF

length: 15
V: TRBV15
D: -
J: TRBJ2-1
size: many
DNA: TGTGCCACCAGCAGAGATCCCGCTCCCCACAATGAGCAGTTCTTC
CDR3: CATSRDPAPHNEQFF

length: 17
V: TRBV28
D: -
J: TRBJ2-4
size: -
DNA: TGTGCCAGCAGACAGCCTACCTTAGCGTTAGCCAAAAACATTCAGTACTTC
CDR3: CASRQPTLALAKNIQYF

length: 14
V: TRBV7-3
D: -
J: TRBJ1-1
size: few
DNA: TGTGCCAGCAGCTTAGGCGGGGGGTGGGCTGAAGCTTTCTTT
CDR3: CASSLGGGWAEAFF

length: 16
V: TRBV29-1
D: -
J: TRBJ1-4
size: many
DNA: TGCAGCGTTGAAGAGAGCTGGTACACAGGAGGCGAAAAACTGTTTTTT
CDR3: CSVEESWYTGGEKLFF

length: 11
V: TRBV20-1
D: -
J: TRBJ1-1
size: few
DNA: TGCAGTGCTAGGGGAAACGCTGAAGCTTTCTTT
CDR3: CSARGNAEAFF

length: 18
V: TRBV6-1
D: -
J: TRBJ1-2
size: few
DNA: TGTGCCAGCAGTCCTACCCACTTGAGACAGGCCCAACCTTATGGCTACACCTTC
CDR3: CASSPTHLRQAQPYGYTF

length: 16
V: TRBV5-8
D: TRBD2
J: TRBJ2-3
size: -
DNA: TGTGCCAGCAGCTTAGAGAGCGGGAGGACCACAGATACGCAGTATTTT
CDR3: CASSLESGRTTDTQYF

length: 13
V: TRBV5-1
D: TRBD2
J: TRBJ2-6
size: -
DNA: TGCGCCAGCGGGGGGGCTGGGGCCAACGTCCTGACTTTC
CDR3: CASGGAGANVLTF

length: 15
V: TRBV5-6
D: -
J: TRBJ2-7
size: many
DNA: TGTGCCAGCAGCTTGGGCGCGGGGACCCCCTACGAGCAGTACTTC
CDR3: CASSLGAGTPYEQYF

length: 14
V: TRBV4-1
D: -
J: TRBJ2-6
size: few
DNA: TGCGCCAGCAGCCATGGCTCTGGGGCCAACGTCCTGACTTTC
CDR3: CASSHGSGANVLTF

length: 21
V: TRBV5-4
D: TRBD2
J: TRBJ2-1
size: few
DNA: TGTGCCAGCAGCTTGGGCTGGGGGCTATTAGGGACTAGCGGGAGGGCCAATGAGCAGTTCTTC
CDR3: CASSLGWGLLGTSGRANEQFF

length: 16
V: TRBV5-1
D: -
J: TRBJ2-5
size: few
DNA: TGCGCCAGCAGTTTGACGGGGGCCAGAAGCCAAGAGACCCAGTACTTC
CDR3: CASSLTGARSQETQYF

length: 11
V: TRBV29-1
D: -
J: TRBJ2-1
size: -
DNA: TGCAGCGTTGAAATAACGAATGAGCAGTTCTTC
CDR3: CSVEITNEQFF

length: 12
V: TRBV20-1
D: -
J: TRBJ2-5
size: -
DNA: TGCAGTGCCGCGCTTAGGGGTGAGACCCAGTACTTC
CDR3: CSAALRGETQYF

length: 15
V: TRBV12-3/TRBV12-4
D: -
J: TRBJ1-1
size: -
DNA: TGTGCCAGCAGTTTAGAGCCGACAGTGAACACTGAAGCTTTCTTT
CDR3: CASSLEPTVNTEAFF

length: 17
V: TRBV4-1
D: TRBD1
J: TRBJ1-1
size: -
DNA: TGCGCCAGCAGCCTAAGGACAGGGTTGTTCCTGAACACTGAAGCTTTCTTT
CDR3: CASSLRTGLFLNTEAFF

length: 12
V: TRBV4-2
D: -
J: TRBJ2-3
size: many
DNA: TGTGCCAGCAGCCAACGGGGAGATACGCAGTATTTT
CDR3: CASSQRGDTQYF

length: 13
V: TRBV29-1
D: -
J: TRBJ2-2
size: -
DNA: TGCAGCGTTGCCCGGACGGGGACCGGGGAGCTGTTTTTT
CDR3: CSVARTGTGELFF

length: 12
V: TRBV7-9
D: -
J: TRBJ2-7
size: few
DNA: TGTGCCAGCAGCTTATGGCAGTACGAGCAGTACTTC
CDR3: CASSLWQYEQYF

length: 15
V: TRBV10-1
D: -
J: TRBJ2-2
size: -
DNA: TGCGCCAGCAGAAAGCTAGCGCCTGACACCGGGGAGCTGTTTTTT
CDR3: CASRKLAPDTGELFF

length: 15
V: TRBV10-2
D: TRBD1
J: TRBJ1-1
size: -
DNA: TGCGCCAGCAGGGGGACAGGGGGCGCGAACACTGAAGCTTTCTTT
CDR3: CASRGTGGANTEAFF

length: 15
V: TRBV5-1
D: TRBD1
J: TRBJ2-5
size: once
DNA: TGCGCCAGCAGCCCGACAGGGACCCCGCAAGAGACCCAGTACTTC
CDR3: CASSPTGTPQETQYF

length: 15
V: TRBV12-3/TRBV12-4
D: -
J: TRBJ2-1
size: few
DNA: TGTGCCAGCAGTTTTTTAATGACTAGGGTCGATGAGCAGTTCTTC
CDR3: CASSFLMTRVDEQFF

length: 12
V: TRBV19
D: TRBD1
J: TRBJ1-1
size: -
DNA: TGTGCCACCAGGACAGGGCCCACTGAAGCTTTCTTT
CDR3: CATRTGPTEAFF

length: 16
V: TRBV20-1
D: TRBD2
J: TRBJ2-1
size: few
DNA: TGCAGTGGAAATAGCGGGAGGGCAAGTAAGGGCAATGAGCAGTTCTTC
CDR3: CSGNSGRASKGNEQFF

length: 15
V: TRBV29-1
D: -
J: TRBJ2-3
size: -
DNA: TGCAGCGTTGAAAGTACAGGGAGTGTGGCGGATACGCAGTATTTT
CDR3: CSVESTGSVADTQYF

length: 14
V: TRBV4-1
D: -
J: TRBJ1-1
size: few
DNA: TGCGCCAGCAGCCAAGATCAGGGGAACACTGAAGCTTTCTTT
CDR3: CASSQDQGNTEAFF

length: 15
V: TRBV10-3
D: TRBD1
J: TRBJ2-7
size: few
DNA: TGTGCCATCAGTGAGCCTAGGACAGGAACATACGAGCAGTACTTC
CDR3: CAISEPRTGTYEQYF

length: 13
V: TRBV5-1
D: -
J: TRBJ1-1
size: few
DNA: TGCGCCAGCAAGAACACACCGAACACTGAAGCTTTCTTT
CDR3: CASKNTPNTEAFF

length: 18
V: TRBV21-1
D: -
J: TRBJ2-6
size: few
DNA: TGTGCCAGCATCCCAACGACAGGGCTCCCTCCTGGGGCCAACGTCCTGACTTTC
CDR3: CASIPTTGLPPGANVLTF

length: 17
V: TRBV5-5
D: TRBD2
J: TRBJ2-1
size: -
DNA: TGTGCCAGCAGCTTACTTTGGACTAGCGGGAGAAGGAATGAGCAGTTCTTC
CDR3: CASSLLWTSGRRNEQFF

length: 14
V: TRBV6-5
D: TRBD2
J: TRBJ2-7
size: many
DNA: TGTGCCAGCAGTTTTGACAAGCGGGACGGCGAGCAGTACTTC
CDR3: CASSFDKRDGEQYF

length: 14
V: TRBV6-1
D: TRBD2
J: TRBJ2-3
size: -
DNA: TGTGCCAGCAGCAAACGGGAGGGCAGGGATACGCAGTATTTT
CDR3: CASSKREGRDTQYF

length: 16
V: TRBV5-1
D: TRBD2
J: TRBJ2-1
size: -
DNA: TGCGCCAGCAGCCCAGTCGTGGCGGGAGTGGGTAATGAGCAGTTCTTC
CDR3: CASSPVVAGVGNEQFF

length: 15
V: TRBV5-1
D: -
J: TRBJ2-1
size: few
DNA: TGCGCCAGCAGCTTTGGTGGACTATTCTACAATGAGCAGTTCTTC
CDR3: CASSFGGLFYNEQFF

length: 15
V: TRBV7-3
D: -
J: TRBJ2-1
size: few
DNA: TGTGCCAGCAGCCTCCGACTAACTAGTTACAATGAGCAGTTCTTC
CDR3: CASSLRLTSYNEQFF

length: 14
V: TRBV12-3/TRBV12-4
D: -
J: TRBJ2-2
size: few
DNA: TGTGCCACCGAAGAACAGGGGGGGACCGGGGAGCTGTTTTTT
CDR3: CATEEQGGTGELFF

length: 14
V: TRBV18
D: -
J: TRBJ2-5
size: few
DNA: TGTGCCAGCTCACCACCGAGGGGGAGAGAGACCCAGTACTTC
CDR3: CASSPPRGRETQYF

length: 16
V: TRBV14
D: TRBD2
J: TRBJ2-1
size: -
DNA: TGTGCCAGCAGCCCGTGGACTAGCGGGAGGTTCAATGGGCAGTTCTTC
CDR3: CASSPWTSGRFNGQFF